The 23 T cell receptor beta chains below come from one sample, sequenced in a study of blood T cell repertoires in COVID-19. Clones were read by immunoSEQ multiplex PCR, and TCRdb kept only the in-frame ones, dropping some. The sample contains about 290,000 clones, roughly 90% of which appear only once. Sequences were obtained from PBMCs or T cells enriched from blood (not recorded which). These receptors were taken from a woman aged 40 to 49 who had recovered from COVID-19.

This clone was observed once. The V and J genes are TRBV20-1 and TRBJ1-1, with no clear D. CDR1 and CDR2 from the germline V gene are DFQATT and SNEGSKA (reference sequence). V lost 1 base and J 9 bases, leaving 9 bases between the germline ends. CDR3 length equals 11 residues. CDR3 coding DNA: TGCAGTGCTAGAGGACAAAACAAAGCTTTCTTT. Its translation is CSARGQNKAFF.

This clone has just one count. The chain carries TRBV5-1 and TRBJ2-3; possible D gene TRBD2, 6 bases. V shed 2 bases and J shed 2 bases, with 9 bases lying between them. The germline gives CDR1 SGHRS, CDR2 YFSETQ. The CDR3 consists of 14 residues. The CDR3 sequence: CASSFQRVTDTQYF. The DNA of the CDR3 is TGCGCCAGCAGCTTCCAGCGGGTCACAGATACGCAGTATTTT.

The chain has TRBV6-5 and TRBJ1-5; D remains unclear. CDR3 length: 15 amino acids. Germline-derived CDR1 and CDR2 are MNHEY and SVGAGI. The V and J ends lost 8 bases and 0 bases respectively, with 14 bases between them. The CDR3, as DNA: TGTGCCAGCGGAAGCAACAGAAATAGCAATCAGCCCCAGCATTTT. Its translation: CASGSNRNSNQPQHF.

The rearrangement joins TRBV24-1 to TRBJ2-1, with 8 bases matching TRBD1. V lost 7 bases, J lost 9 bases, and 13 bases stayed unmatched. CDR3 length: 15 residues. Germline values: CDR1 KGHDR, CDR2 SFDVKD. The chain's CDR3 is CATSPGIQGASEQFF. For the CDR3, the DNA is TGTGCCACCAGCCCCGGTATCCAGGGGGCTAGTGAGCAGTTCTTC.

This clone was detected only a few times. The rearrangement joins TRBV7-8 to TRBJ1-5, with TRBD1 identical over 12 bases. J lost 6 bases, V lost 1 base, and 4 bases had no gene match. There are 16 residues in the CDR3. Germline assignment: CDR1 SGHVS and CDR2 FQNEAQ. In nucleotides, the CDR3 is TGTGCCAGCAGCTTAGGGGACAGGGGGCTCAGTCAGCCCCAGCATTTT. Amino acids: CASSLGDRGLSQPQHF.

CDR3 in DNA: TGTGCCAGCAGCCAAGAACTTGATTCACCCCTCCACTTT. Amino acids: CASSQELDSPLHF. The rearrangement uses TRBV3-1 (or the pseudogene TRBV3-2) and TRBJ1-6; D is uncertain. V dropped 0 bases and J dropped 8 bases, with 5 bases sitting between them. The CDR3 sequence is 13 residues long. Germline V gene sequence: CDR1 LGHDT, CDR2 YNNKEL (reference sequence).

The chain carries TRBV7-2 and TRBJ2-7; 8 nucleotides align to TRBD2. The CDR3 totals 15 residues. CDR1 is SGHTA, CDR2 FQGNSA, per germline. J lost 6 bases, V lost 1 base, and 8 bases had no gene match. In DNA form, the CDR3 reads TGTGCCAGCAGCTTAGTTGCCGGGGGGGCCGGCGAGCAGTACTTC. Residues: CASSLVAGGAGEQYF.

The chain uses TRBV12-3 or TRBV12-4 and TRBJ2-2; D may be TRBD2 (6 bases). The CDR3 has 13 residues. V lost 5 bases, J lost 8 bases, and 12 bases lay in between. CDR3 residues: CASSPHRGGELFF. The CDR3 DNA follows: TGTGCCAGCAGTCCTCACCGGGGGGGGGAGCTGTTTTTT.

The V call is TRBV7-2, the J call TRBJ1-5; 7 nucleotides align to TRBD1. Per germline, CDR1 SGHTA and CDR2 FQGNSA. This CDR3 region has 18 residues. With 2 bases clipped from V and 3 bases from J, the junction kept 13 bases outside the gene matches. The CDR3 loop is CASSLQGGYSAFNQPQHF. The CDR3 region has the DNA TGTGCCAGCAGCTTACAGGGGGGCTATTCCGCTTTCAATCAGCCCCAGCATTTT.

This clone showed up just once. The sample holds other DNA sequences that translate to the same CDR3. The chain links TRBV9 to TRBJ2-5; tentatively, D is TRBD1 (5 bases). Germline CDR1 reads SGDLS; CDR2 reads YYNGEE. V gave up 0 bases and J gave up 3 bases, with 9 bases separating them. The CDR3 is 14 amino acids. The CDR3 bases are TGTGCCAGCAGCGTAGGTGGCAGGGAAGAGACCCAGTACTTC. It yields the protein CASSVGGREETQYF.

The rearrangement uses TRBV19 and TRBJ1-1; a weak D match, TRBD1 (5 bases). Germline V CDR1 and CDR2: LNHDA, SQIVND (reference sequence). This CDR3 spans 13 amino acids. Trimming removed 6 bases from V and 2 bases from J, with 10 bases in between. CDR3 sequence reads: CASSQTDNTEAFF. CDR3 coding DNA: TGTGCCAGTAGCCAGACAGATAACACTGAAGCTTTCTTT.

CDR3 region: CASCRNSVAGNTIYF. In DNA form, the CDR3 reads TGTGCCAGCTGTCGAAACTCGGTAGCTGGAAACACCATATATTTT. The chain recombines TRBV2 with TRBJ1-3; D unclear. This CDR3 is built from 15 residues. V was trimmed by 8 bases and J by 2 bases, leaving 16 bases between them. Germline V gene data show CDR1 as SNHLY and CDR2 as FYNNEI.

The rearrangement links TRBV14 to TRBJ1-4, with D possibly being TRBD1 (5 bases). The CDR3 has 14 amino acids. Germline loops: CDR1 SGHDN, CDR2 FVKESK. V dropped 5 bases and J dropped 3 bases, with 10 bases sitting between them. The CDR3 loop reads CASSYRSPNEKLFF. DNA for the CDR3: TGTGCCAGCAGCTACAGGTCACCTAATGAAAAACTGTTTTTT. Complete variable domain (other parts from reference TRBV14 and TRBJ1-4): EAGVTQFPSHSVIEKGQTVTLRCDPISGHDNLYWYRRVMGKEIKFLLHFVKESKQDESGMPNNRFLAERTGGTYSTLKVQPAELEDSGVYFCASSYRSPNEKLFFGSGTQLSVL.

About this clone itself: The same CDR3 can be traced to other DNA sequences in this sample. This chain connects TRBV2 to TRBJ2-3; no reliable D call. Trimming removed 5 bases at V and 2 bases at J, with 5 bases between. This CDR3 has 12 amino acids. Looked up from germline, CDR1 is SNHLY and CDR2 is FYNNEI. The CDR3: CASSLVTDTQYF. CDR3 DNA sequence: TGTGCCAGCAGTCTAGTCACAGATACGCAGTATTTT.

The J gene is TRBJ2-5, the V gene TRBV12-5; TRBD2 aligns across 12 bases. CDR1 and CDR2 from the germline V gene are LGHNT and FRNRAP. The CDR3 covers 17 residues. J was trimmed by 2 bases and V by 4 bases; bases with no gene match: 8. The CDR3: CASGWTSGKPGQETQYF. The CDR3 nucleotides are TGTGCTAGTGGTTGGACTAGCGGGAAACCGGGACAAGAGACCCAGTACTTC. The full variable domain, rest sourced from reference TRBV12-5 and TRBJ2-5, is DARVTQTPRHKVTEMGQEVTMRCQPILGHNTVFWYRQTMMQGLELLAYFRNRAPLDDSGMPKDRFSAEMPDATLATLKIQPSEPRDSAVYFCASGWTSGKPGQETQYFGPGTRLLVL.

The chain combines TRBV5-4 with TRBJ2-7, with a weak D call TRBD1 (6 bases). Germline values: CDR1 SGHNT, CDR2 YYREEE (reference sequence). The CDR3 extends over 14 amino acids. V dropped 2 bases and J dropped 2 bases, with 11 bases sitting between them. The CDR3 loop reads CASSLQGPTYEQYF. The CDR3 DNA is TGTGCCAGCAGCTTACAGGGACCTACCTACGAGCAGTACTTC.

V gene TRBV7-8 combines with J gene TRBJ2-7, with 8 bases lining up with TRBD1. Germline lookup yields CDR1 SGHVS and CDR2 FQNEAQ. The junction had 1 base not matched to a gene; V was cut back by 3 bases and J by 3 bases. CDR3 length: 13 residues. The CDR3 loop is CASSFDRGYEQYF. As DNA, the CDR3 is TGTGCCAGCAGCTTCGACAGGGGCTACGAGCAGTACTTC.

V is TRBV19 and J is TRBJ1-4; weak D call: TRBD1 (5 bases). The CDR3 sequence is 16 residues long. The germline CDR1 and CDR2 sequences are LNHDA and SQIVND (reference sequence). Trimming took 6 bases from V and 5 from J, leaving 19 bases between them. The chain's CDR3 is CASSTVYRRKNEKLFF. The CDR3 DNA is TGTGCCAGTAGCACCGTTTACAGGAGAAAGAATGAAAAACTGTTTTTT.

This clone was observed a single time. This chain joins TRBV5-1 and TRBJ1-2; possibly TRBD1 for D (6 bases). Germline-derived CDR1 and CDR2 are SGHRS and YFSETQ. V was trimmed by 4 bases and J by 10 bases, leaving 26 bases between them. The CDR3 covers 16 residues. In DNA, the CDR3 is TGCGCCAGCAGCCACCGAACAGGGTCCCCCTCGGAACACTACACCTTC. Its protein product is CASSHRTGSPSEHYTF.

CDR3 amino acids: CSVELRDRVDYGYTF. The CDR3 bases are TGCAGCGTTGAGCTCCGGGACAGGGTGGACTATGGCTACACCTTC. The J gene is TRBJ1-2, the V gene TRBV29-1; 9 nucleotides align to TRBD1. This CDR3 is built from 15 residues. CDR1 is SQVTM and CDR2 is ANQGSEA in the germline V gene. The V segment lost 3 bases and the J segment 3 bases; nucleotides outside the gene matches: 8. Variable domain in full (rest from reference TRBV29-1 and TRBJ1-2): SAVISQKPSRDICQRGTSLTIQCQVDSQVTMMFWYRQQPGQSLTLIATANQGSEATYESGFVIDKFPISRPNLTFSTLTVSNMSPEDSSIYLCSVELRDRVDYGYTFGSGTRLTVV.

The chain is built from TRBV7-9 and TRBJ1-4; 8 bases fit TRBD1. V lost 10 bases and J lost 5; bases outside the gene matches: 3. CDR1 and CDR2 (germline): SEHNR, FQNEAQ (reference sequence). The CDR3 is 12 residues long. The CDR3 nucleotides are TGTGCCACACAGGGGGAGAATGAAAAACTGTTTTTT. Translated, it gives CATQGENEKLFF.

The chain has TRBV7-9 and TRBJ1-2; 9 bases match TRBD1. This CDR3 comprises 15 residues. Germline V CDR1 and CDR2: SEHNR, FQNEAQ (reference sequence). V was pared by 5 bases and J by 1 base, with 5 bases of the junction left unmatched. Here the CDR3 DNA reads TGTGCCAGCAGCCCTCGGACAGGGGTTAACTATGGCTACACCTTC. As protein: CASSPRTGVNYGYTF.

This clone was detected only once. The chain is built from TRBV3-1 (or the pseudogene TRBV3-2) and TRBJ1-1, with 9 bases matching TRBD1. Per germline, CDR1 LGHDT and CDR2 YNNKEL (reference sequence). The CDR3 length is 16 residues. The V gene end was trimmed by 4 bases and the J gene end by 1 base; junction bases not matched to a gene: 7. CDR3 in DNA: TGTGCCAGCAGCCCCTTGAGGGACAGGGCGAACACTGAAGCTTTCTTT. It specifies CASSPLRDRANTEAFF.